The source of this TCR beta chain is a study of early T cells in non-severe SARS-CoV-2 infection. Study-wide context: Sequenced bulk RNA came from whole blood that was unsorted, and chains were unpaired.

Study results and caveats: Comparison of clonotypes with VDJdb favored anti-spike CD8 responses while missing private and CD4 specificities.

Note on this clonotype: The antigen is unknown.

Unique molecular identifiers were added to individual cDNA molecules. TCRdb fed the 5' RACE reads into MiXCR, producing one record per CDR3 protein. The sample contains 54,000 or so distinct CDR3 sequences, roughly an eighth of which appear only once. V shed 1 base and J shed 4 bases, with 7 bases lying between them. The CDR3 consists of 14 residues. CDR1 and CDR2 from the germline V gene are SGHTA and FQGTGA. Sequencing input: whole blood. The sequence came from an adult who was a healthcare worker with PCR-confirmed SARS-CoV-2 infection or an uninfected control (not recorded which). The chain recombines TRBV7-3 with TRBJ2-2; no definite D call. CDR3 nucleotides: TGTGCCAGCAGCTTAAGTCTCGGCACCGGGGAGCTGTTTTTT. Translated: CASSLSLGTGELFF.